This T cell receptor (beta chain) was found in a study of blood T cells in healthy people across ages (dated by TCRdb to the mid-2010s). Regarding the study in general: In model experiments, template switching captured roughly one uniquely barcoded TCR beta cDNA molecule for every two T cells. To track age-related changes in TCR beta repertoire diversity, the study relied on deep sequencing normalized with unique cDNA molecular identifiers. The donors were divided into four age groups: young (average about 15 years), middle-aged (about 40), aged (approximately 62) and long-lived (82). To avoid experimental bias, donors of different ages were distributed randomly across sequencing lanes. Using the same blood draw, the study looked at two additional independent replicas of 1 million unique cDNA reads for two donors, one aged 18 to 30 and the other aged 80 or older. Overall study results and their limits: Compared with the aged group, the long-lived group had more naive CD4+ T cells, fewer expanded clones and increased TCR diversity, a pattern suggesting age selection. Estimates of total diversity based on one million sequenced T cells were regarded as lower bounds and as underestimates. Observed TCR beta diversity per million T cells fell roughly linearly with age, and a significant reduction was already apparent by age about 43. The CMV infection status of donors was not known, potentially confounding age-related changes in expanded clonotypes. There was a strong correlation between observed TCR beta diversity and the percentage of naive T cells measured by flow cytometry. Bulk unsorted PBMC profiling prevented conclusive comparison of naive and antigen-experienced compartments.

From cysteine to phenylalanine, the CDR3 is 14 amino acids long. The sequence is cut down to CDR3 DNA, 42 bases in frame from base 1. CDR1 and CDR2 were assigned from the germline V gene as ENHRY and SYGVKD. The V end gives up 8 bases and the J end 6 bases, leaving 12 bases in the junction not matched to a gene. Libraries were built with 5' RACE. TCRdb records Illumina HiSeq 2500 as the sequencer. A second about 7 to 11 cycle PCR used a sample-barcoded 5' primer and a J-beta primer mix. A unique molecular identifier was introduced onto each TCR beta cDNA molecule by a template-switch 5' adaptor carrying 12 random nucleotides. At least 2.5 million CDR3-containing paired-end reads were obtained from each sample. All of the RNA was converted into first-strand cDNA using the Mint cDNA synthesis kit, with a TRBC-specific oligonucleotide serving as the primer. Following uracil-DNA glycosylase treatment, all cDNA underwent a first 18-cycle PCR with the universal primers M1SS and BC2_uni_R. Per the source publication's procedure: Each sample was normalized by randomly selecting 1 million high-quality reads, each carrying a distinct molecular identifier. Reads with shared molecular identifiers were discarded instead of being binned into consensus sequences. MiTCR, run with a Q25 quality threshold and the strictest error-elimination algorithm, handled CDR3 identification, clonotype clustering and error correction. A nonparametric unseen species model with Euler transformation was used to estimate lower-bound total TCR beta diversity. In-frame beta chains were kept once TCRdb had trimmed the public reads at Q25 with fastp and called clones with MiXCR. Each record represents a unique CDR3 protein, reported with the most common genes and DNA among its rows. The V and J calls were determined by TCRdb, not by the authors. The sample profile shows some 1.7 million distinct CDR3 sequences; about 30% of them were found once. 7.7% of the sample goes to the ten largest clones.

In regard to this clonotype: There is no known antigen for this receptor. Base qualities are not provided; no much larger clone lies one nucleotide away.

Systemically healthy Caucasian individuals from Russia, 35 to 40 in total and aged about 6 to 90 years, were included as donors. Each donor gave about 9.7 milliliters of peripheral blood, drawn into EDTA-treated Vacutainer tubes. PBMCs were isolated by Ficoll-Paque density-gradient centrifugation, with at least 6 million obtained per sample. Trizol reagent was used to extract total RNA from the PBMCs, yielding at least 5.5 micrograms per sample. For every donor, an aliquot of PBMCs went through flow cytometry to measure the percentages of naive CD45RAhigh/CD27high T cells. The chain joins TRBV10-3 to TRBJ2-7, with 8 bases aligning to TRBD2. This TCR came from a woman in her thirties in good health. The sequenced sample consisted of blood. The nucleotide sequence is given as TGTGCCATCGGTACCAGCGGGAGTACAGGCGAGCAGTACTTC. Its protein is CAIGTSGSTGEQYF.